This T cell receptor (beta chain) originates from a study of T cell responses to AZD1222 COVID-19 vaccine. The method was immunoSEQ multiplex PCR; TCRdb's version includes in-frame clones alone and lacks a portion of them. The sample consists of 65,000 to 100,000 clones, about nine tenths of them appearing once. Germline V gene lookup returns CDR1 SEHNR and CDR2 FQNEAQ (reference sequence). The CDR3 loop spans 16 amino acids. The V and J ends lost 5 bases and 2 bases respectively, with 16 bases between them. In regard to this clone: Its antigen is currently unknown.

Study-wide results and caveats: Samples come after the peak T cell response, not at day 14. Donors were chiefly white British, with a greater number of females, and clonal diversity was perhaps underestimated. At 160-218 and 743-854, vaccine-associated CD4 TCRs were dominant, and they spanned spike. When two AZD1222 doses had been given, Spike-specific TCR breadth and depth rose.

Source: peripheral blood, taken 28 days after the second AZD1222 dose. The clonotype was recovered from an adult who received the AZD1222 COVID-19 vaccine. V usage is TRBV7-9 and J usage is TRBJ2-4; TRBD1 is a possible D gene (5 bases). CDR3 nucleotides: TGTGCCAGCAGCCTCATAGGGGTGTCGACCAAAAACATTCAGTACTTC. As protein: CASSLIGVSTKNIQYF.